This entry lists 26 T cell receptor beta chains sequenced from one sample in a study of T-cell reconstitution after alpha-beta-depleted transplantation in children. The TCRbeta library was prepared with unique molecular identifiers. A single record per CDR3 protein comes from TCRdb applying MiXCR to the PCR reads. The sample includes 500,000 to 650,000 distinct CDR3 sequences, 10% to 15% of them seen just once. The sample was PBMCs, mostly from graft donor cells, taken 360 days after TCRalphabeta/CD19-depleted stem cell transplant. The origin of the receptors is a male patient between 5 and 17 years old who had a stem cell transplant for acute myeloid leukemia, so the T cells may come from the graft donor.

This clonotype was seen a few times. V is TRBV4-3 and J is TRBJ2-1, with TRBD2 matching 12 bases. Germline values: CDR1 LGHNA, CDR2 YSLEER. Trimming at V came to 1 base and at J to 7 bases, leaving 8 bases not matched to a gene. CDR3 size: 17 residues. CDR3 in amino acids: CASSQVLGLAGPNEQFF. The CDR3 DNA is TGCGCCAGCAGCCAAGTCTTGGGACTAGCGGGCCCTAATGAGCAGTTCTTC.

This clonotype was seen more than once but under ten times. V is TRBV20-1 and J is TRBJ1-1, with TRBD1 identical over 7 bases. Germline V gives CDR1 DFQATT, CDR2 SNEGSKA (reference sequence). J was trimmed by 11 bases and V by 2 bases; bases with no gene match: 5. The CDR3 runs to 11 residues. CDR3 in DNA: TGCAGTGCTAGACGGACAGGAGGGGCTTTCTTT. Its protein is CSARRTGGAFF.

This clonotype was picked up many times. The gene calls are TRBV20-1 and TRBJ1-6; 7 bases agree with TRBD1. Per the germline V gene, CDR1 is DFQATT and CDR2 is SNEGSKA (reference sequence). Trimming removed 1 base from V and 7 bases from J; junction bases left unmatched: 10. The CDR3 contains 16 residues. The CDR3 DNA is TGCAGTGCTAGAGGACCCACGGGACAGCTCAATTCACCCCTCCACTTT. It specifies CSARGPTGQLNSPLHF.

This clonotype was counted a few times. The chain carries TRBV7-2 and TRBJ2-1; 11 bases match TRBD2. V lost 1 base, J lost 9 bases, and 5 bases stayed unmatched. The germline V gene encodes CDR1 SGHTA and CDR2 FQGNSA. The CDR3 covers 15 residues. The CDR3: CASSLELAGAGEQFF. CDR3 sequence (DNA): TGTGCCAGCAGCTTAGAACTAGCGGGAGCGGGTGAGCAGTTCTTC.

The chain is built from TRBV24-1 and TRBJ1-1; D might be TRBD1 (6 bases). Trimming pared 4 bases from V and 5 bases from J, leaving 10 bases between. Germline lookup yields CDR1 KGHDR and CDR2 SFDVKD. The CDR3 consists of 13 residues. The chain's CDR3 is CATSDPQGTEAFF. The CDR3 bases are TGTGCCACCAGTGACCCACAGGGAACTGAAGCTTTCTTT.

There are a few counts of this clonotype. The gene calls are TRBV11-1 and TRBJ2-7; 13 nucleotides align to TRBD2. With 5 bases clipped from V and 2 bases from J, the junction kept 15 bases outside the gene matches. Germline-derived CDR1 and CDR2 are SGHAT and FQDESV (reference sequence). CDR3 size: 19 residues. CDR3: CASSPGTSGTPSNPYEQYF. In DNA, the CDR3 is TGTGCCAGCAGCCCAGGGACTAGCGGGACGCCATCGAACCCCTACGAGCAGTACTTC.

The chain joins TRBV29-1 to TRBJ2-7, with 8 bases aligning to TRBD1. CDR1 is SQVTM and CDR2 is ANQGSEA in the germline V gene. Unmatched junction bases numbered 7, after V lost 1 base and J lost 5 bases. CDR3 length: 14 residues. CDR3 DNA sequence: TGCAGCGTTGAAGGTGGGACAGGTGGCCACGAGCAGTACTTC. Translated, it gives CSVEGGTGGHEQYF.

The rearrangement uses TRBV5-1 and TRBJ1-5; D might be TRBD1 (5 bases). Trimming stripped 4 bases from V and 3 bases from J, with 11 bases between. The germline gives CDR1 SGHRS, CDR2 YFSETQ. CDR3 length equals 14 residues. The CDR3 spells CASSTGLNNQPQHF. CDR3 sequence (DNA): TGCGCCAGCAGCACGGGACTGAACAATCAGCCCCAGCATTTT. Full variable domain (missing parts from reference TRBV5-1 and TRBJ1-5): KAGVTQTPRYLIKTRGQQVTLSCSPISGHRSVSWYQQTPGQGLQFLFEYFSETQRNKGNFPGRFSGRQFSNSRSEMNVSTLELGDSALYLCASSTGLNNQPQHFGDGTRLSIL.

V gene TRBV10-3 combines with J gene TRBJ2-1; 11 nucleotides align to TRBD1. Germline CDR1 is ENHRY and CDR2 is SYGVKD. J was trimmed by 8 bases and V by 10 bases; bases with no gene match: 7. The CDR3 sequence is 13 residues long. CDR3 in amino acids: CATRDRGWDEQFF. The CDR3 nucleotides read TGTGCCACCCGGGACAGGGGGTGGGATGAGCAGTTCTTC.

This clonotype showed up just a few times. The rearrangement uses TRBV7-3 and TRBJ2-3; perhaps TRBD2 as D (6 bases). CDR3 length: 15 amino acids. The V end was cut by 5 bases, the J end by 0 bases, with 12 bases between. Per the germline V gene, CDR1 is SGHTA and CDR2 is FQGTGA. Written as DNA, the CDR3 is TGTGCCAGCAGCAAACCGGGACTCAGCACAGATACGCAGTATTTT. Amino acids: CASSKPGLSTDTQYF.

This clonotype was seen only a few times. This chain uses TRBV11-1 with TRBJ2-3; 10 bases fit TRBD2. The CDR3 is 16 residues long. Germline trimming cut 4 bases from V and 6 bases from J; bases unmatched to any gene: 10. The V gene's germline CDR1 is SGHAT and CDR2 FQDESV (reference sequence). The CDR3: CASSYGTSVWADTQYF. The CDR3 DNA sequence: TGTGCCAGCAGCTACGGGACTAGCGTATGGGCGGATACGCAGTATTTT.

This clonotype was recorded at least ten times. The chain joins TRBV14 to TRBJ2-7; D not resolved. The CDR3 is 16 amino acids. Per germline, CDR1 SGHDN and CDR2 FVKESK. V shed 4 bases and J shed 3 bases, with 19 bases lying between them. The chain's CDR3 is CASSRTRALNFYEQYF. As DNA, the CDR3 is TGTGCCAGCAGCCGAACCCGGGCTCTCAACTTCTACGAGCAGTACTTC.

This clonotype showed up just a few times. The genes are TRBV20-1 and TRBJ1-1; D gene ambiguous. CDR3 length equals 12 residues. V dropped 4 bases and J dropped 0 bases, with 6 bases sitting between them. Germline V CDR1 and CDR2: DFQATT, SNEGSKA (reference sequence). The CDR3 region is CSANGVNTEAFF. CDR3 bases: TGCAGTGCTAACGGGGTGAACACTGAAGCTTTCTTT.

This clonotype has only a few counts. This chain connects TRBV21-1 to TRBJ1-5. TRBV21-1 is given as a pseudogene. This CDR3 contains 12 residues. The DNA for the CDR3 is TGTGCCAGCAGCAATTACAATCAGCCCCAGCATTTT. Residues: CASSNYNQPQHF.

This rearrangement joins TRBV5-1 to TRBJ2-7, with D possibly TRBD1 on 6 matching bases. Germline V gene sequence: CDR1 SGHRS, CDR2 YFSETQ. V lost 3 bases and J lost 6, with 16 bases in between. The CDR3 runs 14 residues. CDR3: CASSSGTPRGEQYF. The CDR3 DNA is TGCGCCAGCAGCTCCGGGACACCCAGGGGCGAGCAGTACTTC.

This chain links TRBV11-1 with TRBJ2-1; D gene ambiguous. Germline CDR1 SGHAT, CDR2 FQDESV (reference sequence). The CDR3 has 15 residues. V was cut by 2 bases and J by 5 bases, with 13 bases left in between. CDR3: CASSLLGPMNNEQFF. Written as DNA, the CDR3 is TGTGCCAGCAGCTTACTCGGACCGATGAACAATGAGCAGTTCTTC.

The table lists this clonotype with a few counts. The rearrangement joins TRBV5-1 to TRBJ2-1, with 12 bases matching TRBD2. Germline CDR1 reads SGHRS; CDR2 reads YFSETQ. The V segment lost 4 bases and the J segment 10 bases; nucleotides outside the gene matches: 9. The CDR3 runs 15 residues. The CDR3 nucleotides read TGCGCCAGCAGCATCGCTAGCGGGAGGGCCAGGGAGCAGTTCTTC. It codes for CASSIASGRAREQFF.

This rearrangement joins TRBV4-2 to TRBJ2-3, with 7 bases that match TRBD2. Unmatched junction bases numbered 15, after V lost 0 bases and J lost 6 bases. The germline CDR1 and CDR2 sequences are LGHNA and YNFKEQ. This CDR3 has 18 residues. CDR3 amino acids: CASSQDPEAGNRLDTQYF. The DNA of the CDR3 is TGTGCCAGCAGCCAAGATCCGGAAGCGGGAAATCGTTTGGATACGCAGTATTTT.

This clonotype was seen a few times. This chain connects TRBV7-6 to TRBJ2-6, with 8 bases aligning to TRBD1. The CDR3 has 19 residues. V shed 5 bases, J shed 2 bases, and the junction held 14 bases outside the gene matches. Germline lookup yields CDR1 SGHVS and CDR2 FNYEAQ. The CDR3 region has the DNA TGTGCCAGCAGCGTGCAGGGGGCAGGGTTTGTTACTGGGGCCAACGTCCTGACTTTC. Translating it yields CASSVQGAGFVTGANVLTF.

The chain links TRBV12-3 or TRBV12-4 to TRBJ1-4, with TRBD1 matching 8 bases. J was trimmed by 5 bases and V by 5 bases; bases with no gene match: 4. This CDR3 is built from 14 residues. CDR3 sequence: CASSRQGLNEKLFF. Written as DNA, the CDR3 is TGTGCCAGCAGTAGACAGGGGTTAAATGAAAAACTGTTTTTT.

This chain links TRBV6-2 or TRBV6-3 with TRBJ2-2; D call uncertain. V lost 1 base to trimming and J lost 6 bases, with 3 bases between them. CDR1 and CDR2 from the germline V gene are MNHEY and SVGEGT. This CDR3 has 12 amino acids. CDR3 nucleotide sequence: TGTGCCAGCAGTTACTATCCCGGGGAGCTGTTTTTT. Translated: CASSYYPGELFF.

The chain couples TRBV28 to TRBJ2-7, with D possibly called TRBD1 or TRBD2 (5 bases each). This CDR3 comprises 15 residues. Germline V lookup: CDR1 MDHEN, CDR2 SYDVKM. Trimming pared 5 bases from V and 3 bases from J, leaving 17 bases between. CDR3 loop: CASSGGTGLIYEQYF. In DNA form, the CDR3 reads TGTGCCAGCAGTGGGGGAACAGGACTCATCTACGAGCAGTACTTC.

This clonotype was counted a few times. CDR3 region: CASSFPGTIEWSPYEQYF. As DNA, the CDR3 is TGTGCCAGCAGCTTCCCCGGGACTATAGAGTGGTCCCCCTACGAGCAGTACTTC. The chain uses TRBV5-6 and TRBJ2-7, with 7 bases matching TRBD2. CDR1 and CDR2 from the germline V gene are SGHDT and YYEEEE. The CDR3 spans 18 residues. Trimming took 2 bases from V and 2 from J; bases not matched to a gene: 16.

This chain links TRBV9 with TRBJ2-1; D is possibly TRBD1 (6 bases). The germline gives CDR1 SGDLS, CDR2 YYNGEE. With 0 bases removed from V and 6 bases from J, the gap between germline ends came to 10 bases. This CDR3 has 14 amino acids. The CDR3 DNA sequence: TGTGCCAGCAGCGTAGTCGGACAGCTCAATGAGCAGTTCTTC. Its protein product is CASSVVGQLNEQFF.

The J gene is TRBJ2-2, the V gene TRBV4-3; TRBD2 agrees at 11 bases. The V segment lost 4 bases and the J segment 7 bases; nucleotides outside the gene matches: 14. The germline gives CDR1 LGHNA, CDR2 YSLEER. This CDR3 is built from 18 residues. CDR3 region: CASSRTLAGASRDGELFF. As DNA, the CDR3 is TGCGCCAGCAGCCGAACACTAGCGGGAGCTAGTCGGGACGGGGAGCTGTTTTTT.

The J gene is TRBJ2-7, the V gene TRBV10-3; a possible D gene is TRBD1 (6 bases). V was trimmed by 6 bases and J by 2 bases, leaving 14 bases between them. Germline V gene data show CDR1 as ENHRY and CDR2 as SYGVKD. There are 14 residues in the CDR3. This chain's CDR3 is CAISGQKSTYEQYF. Here the CDR3 DNA reads TGTGCCATCAGCGGACAGAAATCAACCTACGAGCAGTACTTC.